This T cell receptor (beta chain) was identified in a study of blood T cell repertoires in COVID-19. The CDR3 runs 11 residues. J was trimmed by 6 bases and V by 6 bases; bases with no gene match: 5. Looked up from germline, CDR1 is DFQATT and CDR2 is SNEGSKA (reference sequence). The data were produced by immunoSEQ multiplex PCR, yet TCRdb's version contains in-frame clones alone and is incomplete. The table records 90,000 to 120,000 clones, about 90% of them present only once. Source material: peripheral blood. This receptor was taken from a woman in her 30s with acute or convalescent COVID-19. The chain joins TRBV20-1 to TRBJ2-7; 7 nucleotides match TRBD2. The CDR3 DNA follows: TGCAGTGCCTGGGGAGGGCTCGAGCAGTACTTC. The encoded protein is CSAWGGLEQYF.